Below, one T cell receptor (beta chain) is given with its context. What it binds is unknown. These data are taken from a study of T-cell memory formation after mild COVID-19. Study in general: TCR clusters were largely donor specific. Study-level results: SARS-CoV-2 specificity of second-wave clones peaking day 37 was unconfirmed. The appearance of some responding clones in pre-infection memory suggested that cross-reactive memory joined.

5'RACE with constant-segment primers built TCRalpha and TCRbeta cDNA libraries with UMIs. Using its own MiXCR run on the 5' RACE reads, TCRdb lists one record per CDR3 protein. The sample yields about 560,000 distinct CDR3 sequences, roughly 20% seen once. J gave up 4 bases and V 1 base, and 4 bases lay outside the gene matches. Germline V gene sequence: CDR1 LGHNT, CDR2 FRNRAP. The CDR3 runs to 16 residues. This sequence originates from an adult woman who had mild COVID-19 (a few samples of this study predate the infection). Cell type and time point are not known. The sample comprised PBMCs or a T cell subset sorted from them (not recorded which). This sequence joins TRBV12-5 and TRBJ2-5; 12 nucleotides line up with TRBD2. CDR3: CASGLATSGRGETQYF. The CDR3 DNA sequence: TGTGCTAGTGGTTTGGCGACTAGCGGGAGAGGAGAGACCCAGTACTTC.